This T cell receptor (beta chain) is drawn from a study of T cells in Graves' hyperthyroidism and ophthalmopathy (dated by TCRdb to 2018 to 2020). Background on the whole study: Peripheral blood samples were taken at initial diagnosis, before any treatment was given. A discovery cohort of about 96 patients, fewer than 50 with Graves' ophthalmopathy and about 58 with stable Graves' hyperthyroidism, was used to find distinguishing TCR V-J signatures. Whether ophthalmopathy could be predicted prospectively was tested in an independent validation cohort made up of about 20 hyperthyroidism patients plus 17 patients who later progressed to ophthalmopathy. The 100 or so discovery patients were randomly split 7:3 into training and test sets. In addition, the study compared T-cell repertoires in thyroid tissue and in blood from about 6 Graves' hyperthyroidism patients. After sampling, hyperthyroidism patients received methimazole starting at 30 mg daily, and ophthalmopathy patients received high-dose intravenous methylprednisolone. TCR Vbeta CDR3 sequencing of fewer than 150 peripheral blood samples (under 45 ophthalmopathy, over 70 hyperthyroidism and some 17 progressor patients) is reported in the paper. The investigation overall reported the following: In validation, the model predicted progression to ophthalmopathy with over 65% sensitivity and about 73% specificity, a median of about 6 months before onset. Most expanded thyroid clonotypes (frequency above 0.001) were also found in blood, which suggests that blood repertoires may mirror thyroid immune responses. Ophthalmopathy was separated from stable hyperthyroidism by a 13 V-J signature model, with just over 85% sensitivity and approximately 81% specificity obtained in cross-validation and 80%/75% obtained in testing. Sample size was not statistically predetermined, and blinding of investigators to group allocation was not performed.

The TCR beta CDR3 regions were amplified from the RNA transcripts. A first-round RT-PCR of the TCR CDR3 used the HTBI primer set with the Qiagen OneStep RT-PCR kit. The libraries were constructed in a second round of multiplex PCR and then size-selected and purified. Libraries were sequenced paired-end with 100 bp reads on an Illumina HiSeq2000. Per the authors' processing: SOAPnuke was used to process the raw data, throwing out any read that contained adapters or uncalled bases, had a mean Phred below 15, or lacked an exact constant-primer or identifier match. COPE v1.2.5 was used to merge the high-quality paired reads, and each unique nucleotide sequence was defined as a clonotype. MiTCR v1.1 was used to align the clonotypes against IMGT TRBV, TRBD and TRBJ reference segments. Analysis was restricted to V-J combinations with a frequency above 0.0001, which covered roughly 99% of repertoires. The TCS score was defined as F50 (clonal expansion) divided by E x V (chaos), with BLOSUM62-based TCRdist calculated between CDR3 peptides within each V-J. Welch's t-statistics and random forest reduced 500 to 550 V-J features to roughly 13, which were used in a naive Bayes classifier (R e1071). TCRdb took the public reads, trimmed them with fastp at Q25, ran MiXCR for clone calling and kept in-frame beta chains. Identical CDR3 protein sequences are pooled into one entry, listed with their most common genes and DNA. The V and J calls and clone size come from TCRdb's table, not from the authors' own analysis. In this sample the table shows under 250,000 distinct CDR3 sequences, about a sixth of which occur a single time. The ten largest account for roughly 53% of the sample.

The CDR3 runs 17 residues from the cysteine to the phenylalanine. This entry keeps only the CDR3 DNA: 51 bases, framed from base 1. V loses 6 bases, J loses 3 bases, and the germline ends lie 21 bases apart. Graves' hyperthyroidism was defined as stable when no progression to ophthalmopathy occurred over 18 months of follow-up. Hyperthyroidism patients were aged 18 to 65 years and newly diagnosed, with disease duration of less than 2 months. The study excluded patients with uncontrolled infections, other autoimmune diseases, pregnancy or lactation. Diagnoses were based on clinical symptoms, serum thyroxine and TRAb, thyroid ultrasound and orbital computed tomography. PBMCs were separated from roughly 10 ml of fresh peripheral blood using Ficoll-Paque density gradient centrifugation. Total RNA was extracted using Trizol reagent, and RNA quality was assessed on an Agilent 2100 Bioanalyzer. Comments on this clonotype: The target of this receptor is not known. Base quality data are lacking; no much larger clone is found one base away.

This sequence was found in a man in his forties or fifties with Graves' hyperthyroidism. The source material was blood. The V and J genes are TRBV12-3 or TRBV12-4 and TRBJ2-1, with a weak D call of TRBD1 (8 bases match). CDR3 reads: CASSPIWTGRVYNEQFF. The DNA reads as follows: TGTGCCAGCAGCCCTATCTGGACAGGGAGGGTCTACAATGAGCAGTTCTTC.